The sequence of this TCR beta chain was determined in a study of control samples from healthy donors and cancer patients. Deletions cut 3 bases from V and 5 bases from J, with 20 bases between. The germline CDR1 and CDR2 sequences are SGHRS and YFSETQ. This CDR3 has 16 residues. Measured with immunoSEQ multiplex PCR; TCRdb has only the in-frame clones, and not every one. Among 50,000 to 75,000 clones, approximately 85% were seen once, and the ten largest hold 4.5% to 7%. This clonotype originated in a man between 35 and 55 years old in good health. The chain employs TRBV5-1 and TRBJ2-5; TRBD1 or TRBD2 may be the D gene (6 bases each). The sequenced sample consisted of blood. The CDR3 here is CASSWTSRGGRETQYF. CDR3 sequence (DNA): TGCGCCAGCAGCTGGACGTCCCGAGGGGGGCGGGAGACCCAGTACTTC.